This T cell receptor (beta chain) is from a study of HIV-infected patients and healthy controls. V shed 2 bases, J shed 8 bases, and the junction held 17 bases outside the gene matches. The CDR3 has 18 amino acids. Germline lookup yields CDR1 SEHNR and CDR2 FQNEAQ (reference sequence). The repertoire came from unfractionated whole blood and reflected all unsorted peripheral T cells. The sample holds many counts of this clonotype. Its antigen is unknown. Findings of the study overall: Compared with controls, mean Gini indices were significantly raised in HIV-infected repertoires, possibly indicating oligoclonality. Compared with healthy controls, HIV-infected patients showed less CDR3 sharing between individuals.

cDNA was made from approximately 500 ng RNA using alpha and beta constant primers. Each of the alpha and beta chains got its own library through chain-specific third strand synthesis with indices. The cDNA received a 5' RACE adapter containing a random hexamer plus an SP2 sequencing primer site. One entry per CDR3 protein, called by TCRdb with MiXCR from the 5' RACE reads. The profile shows about 18,000 distinct CDR3 sequences, 8.5% to 9.5% of them singletons. Material for sequencing was blood. The TCR sequence derives from an adult in good health. The rearrangement joins TRBV7-9 to TRBJ1-4, with TRBD1 matching over 7 bases. Here the CDR3 reads CASSLRTGRGTTDEKLFF. CDR3 nucleotides: TGTGCCAGCAGCTTAAGGACAGGTCGAGGGACTACAGACGAAAAACTGTTTTTT.